This T cell receptor beta chain comes out of a study of CD8 T cells in ankylosing spondylitis. This clonotype showed up just a few times. Its antigen is still unknown. The CDR3 extends over 11 amino acids. Deletions cut 8 bases from V and 7 bases from J, with 10 bases between. Study observations and caveats: The study identified a TCR beta motif of 7 or 8 highly homologous variants that appeared characteristic of ankylosing spondylitis blood. According to the report, clones linked to the disease were significantly enriched in matched synovial fluid samples taken from ankylosing spondylitis patients. With a CD8+ phenotype, disease-linked clones were relatively rare in peripheral blood.

MiXCR, applied by TCRdb to the 5' RACE reads, yields one record per CDR3 protein. The table records 800,000 to 900,000 distinct CDR3 sequences, about an eighth of them present only once. This TCR was sampled from a male donor with ankylosing spondylitis. Sequenced material: blood, either unsorted or a sorted T cell fraction (not recorded which). The rearrangement joins TRBV12-3 or TRBV12-4 to TRBJ2-3; tentative D call: TRBD1 (5 bases). The CDR3 nucleotides read TGTGCCAGCGGGGCTTTCCATACGCAGTATTTT. Its translation: CASGAFHTQYF.